The entry below gives a single T cell receptor beta chain sequence along with its context. Many counts were recorded for this clonotype. Its antigen has not been determined. No qualities accompany the bases; no much larger clone lies one base away. This sample is part of a study of T cells in Graves' hyperthyroidism and ophthalmopathy (dated 2019 in TCRdb). Study-wide context: Peripheral blood was collected at initial diagnosis, before any treatment. According to the paper, TCR Vbeta CDR3 sequencing was carried out on approximately 140 peripheral blood samples, which came from under 50 ophthalmopathy, some 73 hyperthyroidism and roughly 17 progressor patients. Prospective prediction of ophthalmopathy was tested in an independent validation cohort consisting of some 18 hyperthyroidism patients and approximately 16 patients who later progressed to ophthalmopathy. TCR V-J signatures able to tell the groups apart were searched for in a discovery cohort of 95 or so patients, of whom approximately 40 had Graves' ophthalmopathy and 55 to 60 had stable Graves' hyperthyroidism. The study also compared thyroid tissue and blood T-cell repertoires from five or six Graves' hyperthyroidism patients. The 95 to 100 discovery patients were divided at random into training and test sets in a 7:3 ratio. Following sampling, methimazole starting at 30 mg daily was given to hyperthyroidism patients, and high-dose intravenous methylprednisolone was given to ophthalmopathy patients.

Moderately to severely active disease, a Clinical Activity Score of at least 3, a NOSPECS grade of at least 4, and a duration under 3 months were present in ophthalmopathy patients. The study excluded patients with uncontrolled infections, other autoimmune diseases, pregnancy or lactation. Diagnoses were based on clinical symptoms, serum thyroxine and TRAb, thyroid ultrasound and orbital computed tomography. PBMCs were isolated from approximately 10 ml of fresh peripheral blood by Ficoll-Paque density gradient centrifugation. Total RNA was extracted using Trizol reagent, and RNA quality was assessed on an Agilent 2100 Bioanalyzer. Study-level results and caveats: During validation, the model predicted progression to ophthalmopathy a median of roughly 7.1 months ahead of onset, with around 65% sensitivity and 72.22% specificity. Sample size was not statistically predetermined, and blinding of investigators to group allocation was not performed. Blood samples also contained most of the expanded thyroid clonotypes (frequency above 0.001), which suggests that blood repertoires may reflect thyroid immune responses. A model built on a 13 V-J signature distinguished ophthalmopathy from stable hyperthyroidism, reaching 85% to 90% sensitivity and 81.08% specificity in cross-validation and 80%/75% in testing.

Per the germline V gene, SGHRS is the CDR1 and YFSETQ is the CDR2. Trimming takes 4 bases off V and 1 base off J; junction bases not matched to a gene: 7. The CDR3 runs 18 residues from the cysteine to the phenylalanine. Only the CDR3 DNA is retained, 54 bases long and in frame from the first base. The TCR beta CDR3 regions were amplified from RNA transcripts. The TCR CDR3 was subjected to a first round of RT-PCR using the HTBI primer set and the Qiagen OneStep RT-PCR kit. Libraries were constructed in a second round of multiplex PCR, after which size selection and purification were carried out. Libraries were sequenced paired-end with 100 bp reads on an Illumina HiSeq2000. In the paper's pipeline: SOAPnuke was used to process the raw data, throwing out any read that contained adapters or uncalled bases, had a mean Phred below 15, or lacked an exact constant-primer or identifier match. COPE v1.2.5 was used to merge the high-quality paired reads, and each unique nucleotide sequence was defined as a clonotype. MiTCR v1.1 was used to align clonotypes to the IMGT TRBV, TRBD and TRBJ reference segments. The analysis included only V-J combinations with a frequency above 0.0001, which together covered roughly 99% of the repertoires. The TCS score was defined as F50 (clonal expansion) divided by E x V (chaos), with BLOSUM62-based TCRdist calculated between CDR3 peptides within each V-J. Welch's t-statistics and random forest reduced around 550 V-J features to around 14, which were used in a naive Bayes classifier (R e1071). TCRdb passed the public sequencing reads through fastp at Q25 and MiXCR, retaining productive beta sequences. CDR3 protein sequences are deduplicated, and each keeps its most common genes and DNA. TCRdb, rather than the study authors, made the V and J calls. The sample data list approximately 620,000 distinct CDR3 sequences, and 16% of these were observed just once. In total, the top ten clones hold around 3.5% of the sample.

The sequence came from a middle-aged woman with Graves' ophthalmopathy. Here the chain combines TRBV5-1 and TRBJ2-2; TRBD2 lines up with 13 middle nucleotides. The sequenced material came from blood. The base sequence is TGCGCCAGCAGCGGAGGGGGACTAGCGGGAATGAACACCGGGGAGCTGTTTTTT. It encodes CASSGGGLAGMNTGELFF.